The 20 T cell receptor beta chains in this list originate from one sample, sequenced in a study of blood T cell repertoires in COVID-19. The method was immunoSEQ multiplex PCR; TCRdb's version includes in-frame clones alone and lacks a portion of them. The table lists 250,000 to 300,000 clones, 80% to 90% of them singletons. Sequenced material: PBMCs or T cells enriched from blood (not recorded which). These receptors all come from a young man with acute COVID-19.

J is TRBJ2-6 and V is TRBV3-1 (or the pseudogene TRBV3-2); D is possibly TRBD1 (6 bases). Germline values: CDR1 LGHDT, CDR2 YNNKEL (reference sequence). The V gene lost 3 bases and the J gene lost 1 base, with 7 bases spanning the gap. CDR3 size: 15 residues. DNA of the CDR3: TGTGCCAGCAGCCATACAGGGTCTGGGGCCAACGTCCTGACTTTC. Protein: CASSHTGSGANVLTF.

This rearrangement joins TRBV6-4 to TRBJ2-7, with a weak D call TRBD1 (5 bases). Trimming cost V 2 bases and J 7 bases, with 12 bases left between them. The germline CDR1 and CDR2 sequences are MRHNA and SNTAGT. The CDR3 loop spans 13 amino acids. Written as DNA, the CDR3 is TGTGCCAGCAGTGACAGGCATCAGGGAGAGCAGTACGTC. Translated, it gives CASSDRHQGEQYV.

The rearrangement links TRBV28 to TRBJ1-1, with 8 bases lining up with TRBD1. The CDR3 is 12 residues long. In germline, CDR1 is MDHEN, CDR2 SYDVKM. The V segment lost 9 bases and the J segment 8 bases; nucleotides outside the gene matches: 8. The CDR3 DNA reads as TGTGCCAGTACCGTCTCAGGGGGCGAAGCTTTCTTT. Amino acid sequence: CASTVSGGEAFF.

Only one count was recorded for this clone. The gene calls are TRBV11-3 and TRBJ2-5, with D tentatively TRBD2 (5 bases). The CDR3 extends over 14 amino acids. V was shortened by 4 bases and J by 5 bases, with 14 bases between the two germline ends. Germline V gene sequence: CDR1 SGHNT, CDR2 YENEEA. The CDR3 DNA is TGTGCCAGCAGCTACTGGGGAGAATCGGAGACCCAGTACTTC. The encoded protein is CASSYWGESETQYF. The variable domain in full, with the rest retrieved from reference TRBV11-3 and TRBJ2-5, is EAGVVQSPRYKIIEKKQPVAFWCNPISGHNTLYWYLQNLGQGPELLIRYENEEAVDDSQLPKDRFSAERLKGVDSTLKIQPAELGDSAVYLCASSYWGESETQYFGPGTRLLVL.

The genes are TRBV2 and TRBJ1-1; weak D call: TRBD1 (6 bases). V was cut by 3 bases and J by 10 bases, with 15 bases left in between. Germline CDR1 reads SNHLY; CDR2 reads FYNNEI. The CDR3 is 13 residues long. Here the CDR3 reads CASSDNLGAVAFF. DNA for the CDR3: TGTGCCAGCAGTGATAACTTGGGGGCCGTAGCTTTCTTT.

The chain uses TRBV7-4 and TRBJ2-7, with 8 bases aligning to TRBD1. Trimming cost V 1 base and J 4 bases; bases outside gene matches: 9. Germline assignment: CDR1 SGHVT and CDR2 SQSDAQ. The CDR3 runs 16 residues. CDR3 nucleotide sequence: TGTGCCAGCAGCTTAGGTGGCAGGGGGCAAGGTTACGAGCAGTACGTC. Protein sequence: CASSLGGRGQGYEQYV.

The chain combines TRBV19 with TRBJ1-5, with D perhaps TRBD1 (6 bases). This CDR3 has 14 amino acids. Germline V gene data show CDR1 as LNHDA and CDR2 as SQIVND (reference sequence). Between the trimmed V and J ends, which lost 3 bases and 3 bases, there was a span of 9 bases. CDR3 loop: CASSMDRFNQPQHF. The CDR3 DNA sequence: TGTGCCAGTAGTATGGACAGATTCAATCAGCCCCAGCATTTT. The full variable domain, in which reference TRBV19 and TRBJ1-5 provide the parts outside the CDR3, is DGGITQSPKYLFRKEGQNVTLSCEQNLNHDAMYWYRQDPGQGLRLIYYSQIVNDFQKGDIAEGYSVSREKKESFPLTVTSAQKNPTAFYLCASSMDRFNQPQHFGDGTRLSIL.

The CDR3 coding sequence is TGTGCCTCAACGGGGACTAGCGGAGATACGCAGTATTTT. Translating gives CASTGTSGDTQYF. The rearrangement joins TRBV30 to TRBJ2-3; 11 nucleotides align to TRBD2. The CDR3 totals 13 residues. After removal of 7 bases from V and 5 bases from J, the junction contained 5 bases not matched to a gene. Germline CDR1 reads GTSNPN; CDR2 reads SVGIG (reference sequence).

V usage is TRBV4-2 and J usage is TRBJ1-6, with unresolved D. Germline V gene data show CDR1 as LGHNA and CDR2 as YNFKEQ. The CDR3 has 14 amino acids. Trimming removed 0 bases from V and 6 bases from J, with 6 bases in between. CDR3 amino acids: CASSQDQANSPLHF. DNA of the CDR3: TGTGCCAGCAGCCAAGATCAGGCTAATTCACCCCTCCACTTT.

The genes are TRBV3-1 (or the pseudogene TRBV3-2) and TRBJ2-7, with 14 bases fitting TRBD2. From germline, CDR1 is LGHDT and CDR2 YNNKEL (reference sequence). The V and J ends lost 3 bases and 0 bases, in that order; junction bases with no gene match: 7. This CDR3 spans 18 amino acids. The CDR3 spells CASSHLPGTSGSSYEQYV. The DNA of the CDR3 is TGTGCCAGCAGCCACTTACCCGGGACTAGCGGGAGCTCCTACGAGCAGTACGTC.

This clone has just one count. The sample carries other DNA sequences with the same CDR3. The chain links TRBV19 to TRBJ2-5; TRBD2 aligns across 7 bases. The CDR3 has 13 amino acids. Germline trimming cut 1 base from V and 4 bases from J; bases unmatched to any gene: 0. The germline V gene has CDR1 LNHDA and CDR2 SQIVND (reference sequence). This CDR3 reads CASSIAGGETQYF. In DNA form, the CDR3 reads TGTGCCAGTAGTATAGCGGGAGGAGAGACCCAGTACTTC. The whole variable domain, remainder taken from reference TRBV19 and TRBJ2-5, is DGGITQSPKYLFRKEGQNVTLSCEQNLNHDAMYWYRQDPGQGLRLIYYSQIVNDFQKGDIAEGYSVSREKKESFPLTVTSAQKNPTAFYLCASSIAGGETQYFGPGTRLLVL.

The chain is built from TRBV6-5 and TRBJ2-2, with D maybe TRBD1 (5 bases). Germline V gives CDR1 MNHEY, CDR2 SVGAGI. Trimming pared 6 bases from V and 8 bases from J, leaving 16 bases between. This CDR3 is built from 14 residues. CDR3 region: CASRETAPSGELFF. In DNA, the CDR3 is TGTGCCAGCAGAGAGACAGCCCCGTCGGGGGAGCTGTTTTTT.

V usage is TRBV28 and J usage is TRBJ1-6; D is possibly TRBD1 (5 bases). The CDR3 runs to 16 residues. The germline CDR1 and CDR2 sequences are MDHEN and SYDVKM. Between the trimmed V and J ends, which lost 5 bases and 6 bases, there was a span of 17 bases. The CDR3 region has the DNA TGTGCCAGCAGTCAGACCTCATCAGGGTTTAATTCACCCCTCCACTTT. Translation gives CASSQTSSGFNSPLHF.

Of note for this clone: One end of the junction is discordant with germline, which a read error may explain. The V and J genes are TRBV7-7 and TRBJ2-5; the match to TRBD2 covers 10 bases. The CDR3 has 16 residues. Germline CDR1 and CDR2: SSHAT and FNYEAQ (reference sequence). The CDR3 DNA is TGTGCTAGCAGCTCCGGACTAGCGGTCTTCCAAGAGACCCAGTACTTC. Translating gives CASSSGLAVFQETQYF.

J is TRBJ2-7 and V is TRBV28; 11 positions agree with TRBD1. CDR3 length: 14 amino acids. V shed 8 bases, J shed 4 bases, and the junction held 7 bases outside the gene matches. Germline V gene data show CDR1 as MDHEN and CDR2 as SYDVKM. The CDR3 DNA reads TGTGCCAGCGGGGGGACAGGGGGTTCTTACGAGCAGTACGTC. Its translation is CASGGTGGSYEQYV.

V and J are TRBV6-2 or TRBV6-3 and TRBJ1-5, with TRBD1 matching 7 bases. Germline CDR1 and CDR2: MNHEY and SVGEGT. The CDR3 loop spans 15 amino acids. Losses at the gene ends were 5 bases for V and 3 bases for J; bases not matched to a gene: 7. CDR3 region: CASSLAGTVNQPQHF. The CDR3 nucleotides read TGTGCCAGCAGTCTTGCCGGGACAGTCAATCAGCCCCAGCATTTT.

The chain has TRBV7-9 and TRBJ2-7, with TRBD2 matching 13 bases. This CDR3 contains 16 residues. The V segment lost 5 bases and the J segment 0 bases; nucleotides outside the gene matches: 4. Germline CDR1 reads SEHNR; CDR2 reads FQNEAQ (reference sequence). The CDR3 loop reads CASSTRTSGGSYEQYV. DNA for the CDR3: TGTGCCAGCAGCACCCGGACTAGCGGGGGCTCCTACGAGCAGTACGTC.

The DNA of the CDR3 is TGTGCCAGCTTTACAGGGGAGGAGACCCAGTACTTC. Translation: CASFTGEETQYF. The chain has TRBV2 and TRBJ2-5; 7 nucleotides match TRBD1. With V trimmed by 8 bases and J by 5 bases, 5 bases remained unmatched. The germline V gene has CDR1 SNHLY and CDR2 FYNNEI. The CDR3 runs 12 residues.

CDR3 coding DNA: TGTGCCAGCAACCACCTAGGGGGTGAGCAGTTCTTC. Translation gives CASNHLGGEQFF. The J gene is TRBJ2-1, the V gene TRBV7-3, with D tentatively TRBD1 (6 bases). The CDR3 contains 12 residues. The ends were cut back, 7 bases at V and 9 bases at J, with 13 bases in the middle. Germline V gene data show CDR1 as SGHTA and CDR2 as FQGTGA.

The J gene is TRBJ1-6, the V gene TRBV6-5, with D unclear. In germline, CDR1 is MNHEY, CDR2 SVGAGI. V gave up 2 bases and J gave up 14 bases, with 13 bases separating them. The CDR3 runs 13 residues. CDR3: CASSYGLFGALHF. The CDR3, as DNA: TGTGCCAGCAGTTACGGGCTATTCGGGGCCCTCCACTTT.